This is a list of T cell receptor beta chains from one sample in a study of blood T cells in healthy people across ages. TCRdb re-derived calls from the 5' RACE reads in MiXCR, one entry per CDR3 protein. Of fewer than 900,000 distinct CDR3 sequences listed, roughly 47% are singletons. Sequencing was done on a sample of blood. The receptor source for this set is a woman aged 55-70 years in good health. Each CDR3 is given with its conserved first and last residue. Each record gives: clone size, J gene, V gene, D gene, CDR3 protein, CDR3 DNA. D genes are given only for firm matches. Not all rows give a size; the values are once, few, many and, for expanded clones, a class.

few TRBJ2-1 TRBV7-3 - CASSFGGLGTYNEQFF TGTGCCAGCAGCTTCGGCGGGTTGGGTACCTACAATGAGCAGTTCTTC
- TRBJ2-3 TRBV7-9 - CAILPSLTDTQYF TGTGCCATCCTCCCTAGCTTAACAGATACGCAGTATTTT
- TRBJ1-2 TRBV4-2 - CASSQDLKILVGYTF TGTGCCAGCAGCCAAGATCTAAAAATCCTTGTTGGCTACACCTTC
- TRBJ2-3 TRBV5-1 TRBD1 CASSLQGEVDTQYF TGCGCCAGCAGCTTACAGGGGGAGGTTGATACGCAGTATTTT
- TRBJ2-7 TRBV6-4 - CASSERGGSYEQYF TGTGCCAGCAGTGAGAGGGGGGGCAGCTACGAGCAGTACTTC
many TRBJ2-7 TRBV28 - CASIDRYEQYF TGTGCCAGCATTGACCGATACGAGCAGTACTTC
- TRBJ1-2 TRBV9 - CASSAGPTYGYTF TGTGCCAGCAGCGCTGGACCCACCTATGGCTACACCTTC
few TRBJ2-3 TRBV20-1 - CSASGVRGRTDTQYF TGCAGTGCTAGTGGTGTCAGGGGCCGCACAGATACGCAGTATTTT
few TRBJ2-7 TRBV7-2 - CASSAGPVYEQYF TGTGCCAGCAGCGCGGGACCAGTCTACGAGCAGTACTTC
- TRBJ2-4 TRBV24-1 - CATSGEVVNIQYF TGTGCCACCAGTGGGGAGGTCGTAAACATTCAGTACTTC
few TRBJ2-2 TRBV20-1 - CSARSDNTGELFF TGCAGTGCTAGAAGTGATAACACCGGGGAGCTGTTTTTT
- TRBJ2-7 TRBV27 TRBD2 CASRSGLAGGPYEQYF TGTGCCAGCAGATCGGGGCTAGCGGGAGGGCCCTACGAGCAGTACTTC
few TRBJ2-4 TRBV3-1 TRBD1 CASSRMGQGLAKNIQYF TGTGCCAGCAGCCGTATGGGACAGGGGCTAGCCAAAAACATTCAGTACTTC
- TRBJ2-1 TRBV6-2/TRBV6-3 TRBD1 CASSYYRGFDEQSF TGTGCCAGCAGTTATTACAGGGGGTTTGATGAGCAGTCCTTC
- TRBJ1-1 TRBV20-1 - CSASREQEAFF TGCAGTGCCTCGCGAGAGCAAGAAGCTTTCTTT
- TRBJ2-7 TRBV27 TRBD1 CASSSAGQGDYEQYF TGTGCCAGCAGCTCTGCCGGACAGGGAGACTACGAGCAGTACTTC
- TRBJ1-1 TRBV25-1 - CASRARRNTEAFF TGTGCCAGCAGGGCCCGCAGGAACACTGAAGCTTTCTTT
- TRBJ2-7 TRBV7-9 - CASSFPTTGLHEQYF TGTGCCAGCAGCTTCCCCACGACAGGTTTGCACGAGCAGTACTTC
- TRBJ2-7 TRBV30 - CAWSVRQSSYNEQYF TGTGCCTGGAGTGTACGGCAGAGCTCCTACAATGAGCAGTACTTC
many TRBJ2-5 TRBV7-7 - CASSSGRSSQETQYF TGTGCCAGCAGCTCCGGACGGTCCAGCCAAGAGACCCAGTACTTC